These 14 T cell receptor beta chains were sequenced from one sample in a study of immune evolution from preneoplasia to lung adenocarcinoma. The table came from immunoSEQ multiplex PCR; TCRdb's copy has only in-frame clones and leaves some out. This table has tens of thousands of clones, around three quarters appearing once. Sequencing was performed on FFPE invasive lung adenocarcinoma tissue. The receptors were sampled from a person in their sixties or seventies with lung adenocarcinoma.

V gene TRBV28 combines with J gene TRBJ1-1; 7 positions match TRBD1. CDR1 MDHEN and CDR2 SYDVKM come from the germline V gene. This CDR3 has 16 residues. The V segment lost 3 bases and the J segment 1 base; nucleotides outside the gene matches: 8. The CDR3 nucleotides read TGTGCCAGCAGTTTCAACCGACAGGGTGGGAACACTGAAGCTTTCTTT. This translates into CASSFNRQGGNTEAFF.

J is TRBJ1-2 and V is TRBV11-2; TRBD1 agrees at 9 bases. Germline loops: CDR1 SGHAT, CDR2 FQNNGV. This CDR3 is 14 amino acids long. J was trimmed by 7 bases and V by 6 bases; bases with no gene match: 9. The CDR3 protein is CASRLQGATGGYTF. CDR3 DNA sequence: TGTGCCAGCAGACTACAGGGGGCAACAGGTGGCTACACCTTC. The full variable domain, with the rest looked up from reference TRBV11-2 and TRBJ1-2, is EAGVAQSPRYKIIEKRQSVAFWCNPISGHATLYWYQQILGQGPKLLIQFQNNGVVDDSQLPKDRFSAERLKGVDSTLKIQPAKLEDSAVYLCASRLQGATGGYTFGSGTRLTVV.

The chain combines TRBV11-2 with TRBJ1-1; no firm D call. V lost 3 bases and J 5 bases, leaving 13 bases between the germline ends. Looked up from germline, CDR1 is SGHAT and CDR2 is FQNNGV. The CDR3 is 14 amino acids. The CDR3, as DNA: TGTGCCAGCAGCTTGGGCAAACTGAGGACTGAAGCTTTCTTT. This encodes CASSLGKLRTEAFF. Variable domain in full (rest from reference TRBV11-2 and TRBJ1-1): EAGVAQSPRYKIIEKRQSVAFWCNPISGHATLYWYQQILGQGPKLLIQFQNNGVVDDSQLPKDRFSAERLKGVDSTLKIQPAKLEDSAVYLCASSLGKLRTEAFFGQGTRLTVV.

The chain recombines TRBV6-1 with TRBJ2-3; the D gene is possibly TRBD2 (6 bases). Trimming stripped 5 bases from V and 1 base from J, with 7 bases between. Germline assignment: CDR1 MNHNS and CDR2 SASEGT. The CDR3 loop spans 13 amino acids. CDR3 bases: TGTGCCAGCAGTTGGGAGGGCACAGATACGCAGTATTTT. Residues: CASSWEGTDTQYF.

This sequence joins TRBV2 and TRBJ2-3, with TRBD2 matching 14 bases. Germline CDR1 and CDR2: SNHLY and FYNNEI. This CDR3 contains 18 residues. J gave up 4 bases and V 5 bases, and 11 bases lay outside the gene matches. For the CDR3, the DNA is TGTGCCAGCAGTAACCTGGCGGGACTAGCGGGGGAACCAGATACGCAGTATTTT. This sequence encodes CASSNLAGLAGEPDTQYF.

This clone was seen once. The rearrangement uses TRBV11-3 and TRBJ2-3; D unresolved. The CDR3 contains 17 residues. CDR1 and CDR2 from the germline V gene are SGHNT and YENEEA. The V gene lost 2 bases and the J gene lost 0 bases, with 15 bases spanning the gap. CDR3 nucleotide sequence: TGTGCCAGCAGCTTACTACGGGCGGTTGGTAGCACAGATACGCAGTATTTT. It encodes CASSLLRAVGSTDTQYF.

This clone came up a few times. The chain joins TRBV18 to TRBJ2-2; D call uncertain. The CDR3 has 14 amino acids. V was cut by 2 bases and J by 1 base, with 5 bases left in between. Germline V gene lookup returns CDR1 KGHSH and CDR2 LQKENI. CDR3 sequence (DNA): TGTGCCAGCTCACCAACCAGGAACACCGGGGAGCTGTTTTTT. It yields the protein CASSPTRNTGELFF.

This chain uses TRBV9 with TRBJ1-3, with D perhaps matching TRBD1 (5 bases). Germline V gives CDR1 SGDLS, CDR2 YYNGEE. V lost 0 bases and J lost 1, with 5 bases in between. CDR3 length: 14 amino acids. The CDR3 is CASSVEGSGNTIYF. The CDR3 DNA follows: TGTGCCAGCAGCGTAGAGGGGTCTGGAAACACCATATATTTT.

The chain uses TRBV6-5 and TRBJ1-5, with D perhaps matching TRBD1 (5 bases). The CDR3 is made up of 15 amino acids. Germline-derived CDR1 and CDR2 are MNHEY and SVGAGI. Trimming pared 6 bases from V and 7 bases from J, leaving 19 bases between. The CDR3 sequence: CASSPLEGRGQPQHF. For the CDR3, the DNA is TGTGCCAGCAGCCCCCTTGAGGGACGGGGCCAGCCCCAGCATTTT.

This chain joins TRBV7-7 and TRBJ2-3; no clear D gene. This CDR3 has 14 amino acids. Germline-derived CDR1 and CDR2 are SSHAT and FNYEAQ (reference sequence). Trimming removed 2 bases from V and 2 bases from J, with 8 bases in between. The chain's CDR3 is CASSLKPYTDTQYF. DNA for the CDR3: TGTGCCAGCAGCTTAAAGCCCTACACAGATACGCAGTATTTT.

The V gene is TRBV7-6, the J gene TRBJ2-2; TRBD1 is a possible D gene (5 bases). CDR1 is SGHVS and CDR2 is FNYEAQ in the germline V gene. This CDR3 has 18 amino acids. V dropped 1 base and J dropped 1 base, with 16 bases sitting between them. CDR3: CASSLEGKTGVNTGELFF. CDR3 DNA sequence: TGTGCCAGCAGCTTAGAGGGTAAAACAGGCGTGAACACCGGGGAGCTGTTTTTT.

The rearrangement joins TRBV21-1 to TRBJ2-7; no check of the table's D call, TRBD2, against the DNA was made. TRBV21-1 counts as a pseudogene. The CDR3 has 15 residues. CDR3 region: CASSKARLPSYEQYF. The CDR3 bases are TGTGCCAGCAGCAAAGCGCGACTCCCCTCCTACGAGCAGTACTTC.

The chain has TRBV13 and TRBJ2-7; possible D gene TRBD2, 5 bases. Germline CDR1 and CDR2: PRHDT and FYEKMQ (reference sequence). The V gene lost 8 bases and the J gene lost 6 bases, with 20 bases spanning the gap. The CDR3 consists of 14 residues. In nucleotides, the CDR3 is TGTGCCAGCCGAATTGGAGGACTTTTGGGCGAGCAGTACTTC. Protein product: CASRIGGLLGEQYF.

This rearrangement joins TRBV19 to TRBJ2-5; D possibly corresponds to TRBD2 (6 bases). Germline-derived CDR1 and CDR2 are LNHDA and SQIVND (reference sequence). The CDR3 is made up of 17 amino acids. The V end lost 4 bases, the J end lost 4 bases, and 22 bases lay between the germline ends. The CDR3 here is CASSTPRESIYGETQYF. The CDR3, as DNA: TGTGCCAGTAGTACACCACGGGAGTCCATCTACGGAGAGACCCAGTACTTC.